These 30 T cell receptor beta chains originate from one sample sequenced in a study of T cells in Graves' hyperthyroidism and ophthalmopathy (dated by TCRdb to between 2018 and 2020). To prepare the library, multiplex PCR was applied. The sequencing machine was an Illumina HiSeq 2000. TCR beta CDR3 regions were amplified from RNA transcripts. For the first round of RT-PCR on the TCR CDR3, the HTBI primer set was used together with the Qiagen OneStep RT-PCR kit. TCRdb reprocessing: public reads trimmed at Q25 with fastp, clones called with MiXCR, in-frame beta chains kept. Records with the same CDR3 protein are collapsed into one entry carrying the most frequent genes and DNA. The sample data list 550,000 to 650,000 distinct CDR3 sequences, and approximately 15% of these were observed just once. The ten largest account for more than 5% of the sample. The sequenced sample was blood. Receptors originate from a woman aged 25 to 39 with Graves' hyperthyroidism that later progressed to Graves' ophthalmopathy.

This clonotype was counted between two and nine times. V is TRBV9 and J is TRBJ2-5; 8 bases line up with TRBD2. Germline assignment: CDR1 SGDLS and CDR2 YYNGEE. The CDR3 is 16 amino acids. V was pared by 4 bases and J by 5 bases, with 13 bases of the junction left unmatched. The CDR3 nucleotides read TGTGCCAGCAGCCTAATGCGGGGGGTTGGGCTGGAGACCCAGTACTTC. It codes for CASSLMRGVGLETQYF.

A note on this clonotype: One junction end does not reproduce the germline sequence, and a read error may be involved. The J gene is TRBJ2-1, the V gene TRBV6-2 or TRBV6-3, with 9 bases fitting TRBD2. Germline V gene data show CDR1 as MNHEY and CDR2 as SVGEGT. The CDR3 is made up of 15 amino acids. Here the CDR3 reads CTSRYPGLAANEQFF. CDR3 DNA sequence: TGTACCAGCAGGTACCCGGGACTAGCTGCAAATGAGCAGTTCTTC.

CDR3 loop: CASSWGVRESYNEQFF. CDR3 DNA: TGTGCCAGCAGCTGGGGGGTGAGGGAGAGCTACAATGAGCAGTTCTTC. V gene TRBV7-2 combines with J gene TRBJ2-1, with a possible D match to TRBD2 (6 bases). Trimming shortened V by 4 bases and J by 3 bases, and 16 bases separated the two germline ends. The germline V gene encodes CDR1 SGHTA and CDR2 FQGNSA. The CDR3 has 16 amino acids.

This clonotype was counted many times. The chain carries TRBV19 and TRBJ2-5, with 9 positions matching TRBD2. The J segment lost 3 bases and the V segment lost 3 bases, leaving 8 bases of the junction unmatched. This CDR3 has 16 amino acids. Germline V gene data show CDR1 as LNHDA and CDR2 as SQIVND (reference sequence). The chain's CDR3 is CASSIGAGGGKETQYF. CDR3 nucleotide sequence: TGTGCCAGTAGTATCGGCGCGGGAGGGGGAAAAGAGACCCAGTACTTC.

The chain has TRBV19 and TRBJ2-7; D is unresolved. This CDR3 is 14 amino acids long. The V and J ends lost 5 bases and 2 bases respectively, with 13 bases between them. Per the germline V gene, CDR1 is LNHDA and CDR2 is SQIVND (reference sequence). In nucleotides, the CDR3 is TGTGCCAGTAGTTTAAGAGGCGTAGCCTACGAGCAGTACTTC. Translated, it gives CASSLRGVAYEQYF.

This clonotype appeared many times. A read error may be the cause here, since a much bigger clone is one base away. V gene TRBV3-1 combines with J gene TRBJ1-1; TRBD1 might be the D (5 bases). The CDR3 covers 13 residues. The V end was cut by 3 bases, the J end by 1 base, with 6 bases between. Germline CDR1 reads LGHDT; CDR2 reads YNNKEL (reference sequence). The chain's CDR3 is CASSHQGNTEAFF. The CDR3 coding sequence is TGTGCCAGCAGCCATCAGGGGAACACTGAAGCTTTCTTT.

The rearrangement uses TRBV6-1 and TRBJ2-1, with TRBD1 identical over 10 bases. The junction had 3 bases not matched to a gene; V was cut back by 6 bases and J by 1 base. The V gene's germline CDR1 is MNHNS and CDR2 SASEGT. The length of the CDR3 is 15 residues. The CDR3 DNA follows: TGTGCCAGCAGGACAGGGGGCATTTCCTACAATGAGCAGTTCTTC. This codes for CASRTGGISYNEQFF.

This clonotype was observed at least ten times. J is TRBJ1-1 and V is TRBV19, with a tentative D call TRBD1 (5 bases). Trimming stripped 1 base from V and 0 bases from J, with 18 bases between. The CDR3 loop spans 18 amino acids. CDR1 is LNHDA, CDR2 SQIVND, per germline (reference sequence). CDR3 nucleotide sequence: TGTGCCAGTAGTATAGCCATTCAAGCTGGGACTCTGAACACTGAAGCTTTCTTT. Its translation: CASSIAIQAGTLNTEAFF.

Turning to this clonotype: One base away lies a much larger clone, so this may be a sequencing read error. The genes are TRBV7-3 and TRBJ2-3, with 7 nucleotides matching TRBD1. From germline, CDR1 is SGHTA and CDR2 FQGTGA. V shed 4 bases and J 3 bases; nucleotides not matched to a gene: 10. This CDR3 is 16 amino acids long. The CDR3 DNA sequence: TGTGCCAGCAGCTCAATTCCCGGCAGGGGGACAGATACGCAGTATTTT. As protein: CASSSIPGRGTDTQYF.

There are a few counts of this clonotype. A much larger clone lies a single base off, so this may be a read error. The V call is TRBV14, the J call TRBJ1-4, with D hard to call. Germline V gene sequence: CDR1 SGHDN, CDR2 FVKESK. This CDR3 is 15 amino acids long. CDR3 nucleotides: TGTGCCAGCAGCCCCCATCGGGCAGCTAATGAAGAACTGTTTTTT. It specifies CASSPHRAANEELFF.

There are many counts of this clonotype. V is TRBV15 and J is TRBJ1-2; D possibly corresponds to TRBD1 (5 bases). The CDR3 covers 15 residues. CDR1 is LNHNV and CDR2 is YYDKDF in the germline V gene (reference sequence). V lost 1 base and J 3 bases, leaving 12 bases between the germline ends. CDR3 protein: CATSRAGGLDYGYTF. In DNA, the CDR3 is TGTGCCACCAGCAGAGCCGGGGGTCTCGACTATGGCTACACCTTC.

This clonotype was found many times. The V and J genes are TRBV2 and TRBJ2-7, with TRBD2 matching over 8 bases. After removal of 0 bases from V and 4 bases from J, the junction contained 14 bases not matched to a gene. This CDR3 has 18 amino acids. CDR1 is SNHLY and CDR2 is FYNNEI in the germline V gene. The CDR3 DNA follows: TGTGCCAGCAGTGAAGCTACGAGAGCTCAGCGGGAGAGGTACGAGCAGTACTTC. This translates into CASSEATRAQRERYEQYF. The full variable domain, rest sourced from reference TRBV2 and TRBJ2-7, is EPEVTQTPSHQVTQMGQEVILRCVPISNHLYFYWYRQILGQKVEFLVSFYNNEISEKSEIFDDQFSVERPDGSNFTLKIRSTKLEDSAMYFCASSEATRAQRERYEQYFGPGTRLTVT.

Ten or more counts support this clonotype. The chain recombines TRBV10-3 with TRBJ2-5; D is undetermined. Trimming left V 5 bases short and J 1 base short, with 14 bases between. The CDR3 is made up of 15 amino acids. Germline V gene data show CDR1 as ENHRY and CDR2 as SYGVKD. The CDR3 is CAISSSLSSQETQYF. The CDR3 DNA reads TGTGCCATCAGTTCATCTCTGTCCTCCCAAGAGACCCAGTACTTC.

Concerning this clonotype itself: Given a much more abundant clone one base away, this may be a read error. This CDR3 fails to terminate in the conserved phenylalanine or tryptophan, so it likely reflects a read error. This chain uses TRBV5-1 with TRBJ1-2, with 9 bases aligning to TRBD1. The ends lost 4 bases at V and 3 bases at J; junction bases unmatched: 4. CDR3 length: 14 amino acids. Germline V gives CDR1 SGHRS, CDR2 YFSETQ. The CDR3 loop is CASSNGQGYYGYTL. CDR3 in DNA: TGCGCCAGCAGCAACGGACAGGGGTACTATGGCTACACCCTC.

This clonotype was seen only a few times. This chain links TRBV6-4 with TRBJ2-3; 8 bases line up with TRBD2. The CDR3 is made up of 15 amino acids. Germline CDR1 and CDR2: MRHNA and SNTAGT. J gave up 5 bases and V 0 bases, and 4 bases lay outside the gene matches. CDR3 residues: CASSDSSRGVDTQYF. The CDR3 DNA is TGTGCCAGCAGTGACTCGTCGCGGGGGGTAGATACGCAGTATTTT.

The rearrangement joins TRBV7-6 to TRBJ1-1; TRBD1 matches 8 bases. Germline CDR1 reads SGHVS; CDR2 reads FNYEAQ. The CDR3 contains 13 residues. J gave up 7 bases and V 5 bases, and 6 bases lay outside the gene matches. The CDR3 here is CASSGLGTGEAFF. The CDR3 DNA is TGTGCCAGCAGCGGACTCGGGACAGGTGAAGCTTTCTTT.

This clonotype was recorded a few times. The V and J genes are TRBV11-3 and TRBJ2-7; 8 positions match TRBD1. The CDR3 extends over 16 amino acids. V was clipped by 5 bases and J by 2 bases; unmatched bases: 11. The germline V gene has CDR1 SGHNT and CDR2 YENEEA. The CDR3 sequence is CASSPRGRGLTYEQYF. CDR3 bases: TGTGCCAGCAGCCCCCGGGGCAGGGGGCTAACCTACGAGCAGTACTTC.

This clonotype was seen more than once but under ten times. The chain has TRBV18 and TRBJ1-1; D perhaps matches TRBD1 (5 bases). The CDR3 totals 20 residues. In germline, CDR1 is KGHSH, CDR2 LQKENI. With 4 bases removed from V and 0 bases from J, the gap between germline ends came to 27 bases. As DNA, the CDR3 is TGTGCCAGCTCACAAGTTCTCGCCGGGACTATAGCCGGGATGAACACTGAAGCTTTCTTT. It is translated as CASSQVLAGTIAGMNTEAFF.

The chain links TRBV7-2 to TRBJ2-1, with D hard to call. Trimming took 10 bases from V and 8 from J, leaving 12 bases between them. This CDR3 spans 11 amino acids. Germline V lookup: CDR1 SGHTA, CDR2 FQGNSA. The DNA for the CDR3 is TGTGCCACCGGGTTGGTCTATGAGCAGTTCTTC. Translating it yields CATGLVYEQFF.

CDR3 amino acids: CASRGGSRGYTYEQYF. CDR3 nucleotides: TGTGCCAGCAGGGGTGGTAGTCGAGGCTATACCTACGAGCAGTACTTC. This rearrangement joins TRBV6-1 to TRBJ2-7; D gene uncertain. The CDR3 runs 16 residues. The germline CDR1 and CDR2 sequences are MNHNS and SASEGT. V dropped 6 bases and J dropped 2 bases, with 20 bases sitting between them.

This clonotype was counted many times. This chain uses TRBV11-3 with TRBJ1-4; TRBD1 is a possible D gene (6 bases). This CDR3 contains 13 residues. Germline-derived CDR1 and CDR2 are SGHNT and YENEEA. Trimming pared 6 bases from V and 10 bases from J, leaving 15 bases between. Here the CDR3 reads CASSPGQKGKLFF. The CDR3, as DNA: TGTGCCAGCAGTCCCGGACAGAAGGGAAAACTGTTTTTT.

This clonotype has more than one count but fewer than ten. A read error may explain this, as a much larger clone is one base away. In nucleotides, the CDR3 is TGTGCCAGCAGTGGAGTACAGGGTGGGTCAGATACGCAGTATTTT. Amino acid sequence: CASSGVQGGSDTQYF. V gene TRBV6-1 combines with J gene TRBJ2-3, with D possibly TRBD1 on 6 matching bases. Trimming took off 4 bases at V and 4 bases at J, with 15 bases between the two ends. Germline V gene sequence: CDR1 MNHNS, CDR2 SASEGT. This CDR3 is 15 amino acids long.

This clonotype showed up many times. V usage is TRBV6-1 and J usage is TRBJ2-1; 13 positions agree with TRBD2. With V trimmed by 8 bases and J by 5 bases, 9 bases remained unmatched. The CDR3 runs to 16 residues. CDR1 is MNHNS and CDR2 is SASEGT in the germline V gene. The CDR3 loop is CASLTSGRGGDNEQFF. CDR3 nucleotide sequence: TGTGCCAGCTTAACTAGCGGGAGGGGGGGGGACAATGAGCAGTTCTTC.

This clonotype was seen more than once but under ten times. A much larger clone is a single base away; this may be a read error. The rearrangement joins TRBV28 to TRBJ2-1, with D hard to call. Between the trimmed V and J ends, which lost 11 bases and 8 bases, there was a span of 13 bases. This CDR3 has 11 amino acids. Germline CDR1 and CDR2: MDHEN and SYDVKM. CDR3 in DNA: TGTGCCGGCCTAAGACACTATGAGCAGTTCTTC. It encodes CAGLRHYEQFF.

This chain links TRBV27 with TRBJ2-5; the match to TRBD1 covers 7 bases. V shed 1 base, J shed 5 bases, and the junction held 10 bases outside the gene matches. The CDR3 spans 16 residues. Germline lookup yields CDR1 MNHEY and CDR2 SMNVEV (reference sequence). CDR3 DNA sequence: TGTGCCAGCAGTTTATGGGCAGGGGGTTTGCAGGAGACCCAGTACTTC. Its translation: CASSLWAGGLQETQYF.

This clonotype occurred many times. The chain links TRBV12-5 to TRBJ2-3; D uncertain. V was cut by 6 bases and J by 6 bases, with 19 bases left in between. The germline gives CDR1 LGHNT, CDR2 FRNRAP. The CDR3 length is 15 residues. The CDR3 coding sequence is TGTGCTAGTGGACCGTTTCTTGGACCCGGGGATACGCAGTATTTT. Its protein product is CASGPFLGPGDTQYF.

The sample holds many counts of this clonotype. V usage is TRBV19 and J usage is TRBJ2-5; 12 bases map to TRBD2. V was pared by 3 bases and J by 5 bases, with 4 bases of the junction left unmatched. CDR1 and CDR2 from the germline V gene are LNHDA and SQIVND (reference sequence). This CDR3 is built from 15 residues. CDR3 region: CASSMTSGSGETQYF. For the CDR3, the DNA is TGTGCCAGTAGTATGACTAGCGGGAGTGGTGAGACCCAGTACTTC. The full variable domain, with the rest looked up from reference TRBV19 and TRBJ2-5, is DGGITQSPKYLFRKEGQNVTLSCEQNLNHDAMYWYRQDPGQGLRLIYYSQIVNDFQKGDIAEGYSVSREKKESFPLTVTSAQKNPTAFYLCASSMTSGSGETQYFGPGTRLLVL.

This chain joins TRBV6-6 and TRBJ2-7; 7 positions match TRBD2. CDR1 and CDR2 (germline): MNHNY, SVGAGI (reference sequence). V lost 0 bases and J lost 3; bases outside the gene matches: 5. The CDR3 spans 15 residues. In DNA, the CDR3 is TGTGCCAGCAGTTACTCGATGTCTAGCGGCTACGAGCAGTACTTC. Encoded protein: CASSYSMSSGYEQYF.

CDR3 in DNA: TGTGCCAGCAGCTTGGTACTAGCGGGAGAGAATGAGCAGTTCTTC. Translated, it gives CASSLVLAGENEQFF. The J gene is TRBJ2-1, the V gene TRBV5-5; 11 bases align to TRBD2. The junction had 3 bases not matched to a gene; V was cut back by 0 bases and J by 7 bases. This CDR3 region has 15 residues. Germline V gene sequence: CDR1 SGHKS, CDR2 YYEKEE (reference sequence).

This clonotype has a count of ten or more. The V gene is TRBV13, the J gene TRBJ1-1; D might be TRBD1 (5 bases). V lost 9 bases to trimming and J lost 1 base, with 15 bases between them. Germline CDR1 and CDR2: PRHDT and FYEKMQ (reference sequence). The CDR3 extends over 14 amino acids. The CDR3, as DNA: TGTGCCAGTGTCTCCGGACACGCGAACACTGAAGCTTTCTTT. This sequence encodes CASVSGHANTEAFF.